The clone carrying this TCR beta chain was seen many times. This specimen comes from a study of T cells after yellow fever vaccination. The wider study: Those fractions that held only low numbers of cells were prepared using the SMART-Seq v4 Ultra Low Input RNA kit.

TCRdb reanalysed the 5' RACE reads using MiXCR and keeps one entry per CDR3 protein. Counted here are about 140,000 distinct CDR3 sequences, under 8% occurring once; the ten biggest clones make up under 0.7%. This CDR3 comprises 14 residues. V was pared by 2 bases and J by 1 base, with 8 bases between. Germline assignment: CDR1 DFQATT and CDR2 SNEGSKA (reference sequence). This clonotype was sampled from a man aged 25-40 years who received the YFV17D yellow fever vaccine. Sequences were derived from CD4+ T cells sorted from PBMCs, sampled 10 days after the yellow fever booster vaccination. The chain combines TRBV20-1 with TRBJ2-2, with a possible D match to TRBD1 (6 bases). CDR3 loop: CSARRGMNTGELFF. DNA for the CDR3: TGCAGTGCTAGAAGGGGGATGAACACCGGGGAGCTGTTTTTT.